This TCR beta chain was captured by sequencing in a study of T cell repertoires in cytomegalovirus infection. Overall study context: CMV infection and matching HLA type were both indicated by public TCR beta signatures.

J gave up 2 bases and V 6 bases, and 7 bases lay outside the gene matches. This CDR3 has 15 residues. Findings of the study overall: Across the ex vivo response, the dominant clonotypes were HLA-C-restricted CMV-specific TCR beta clonotypes.

One entry per CDR3 protein, called by TCRdb with MiXCR from the reads. The sample lists fewer than 300,000 distinct CDR3 sequences; more than 20% were seen once. To note about this clonotype: The antigen is unknown.

The source of this sequence is a human donor in good health (CMV status not recorded). Some clones in this sample may be carry-over from other donors' samples. V gene TRBV12-3 or TRBV12-4 combines with J gene TRBJ1-2, with 9 positions matching TRBD1. The sequencing sample was made of PBMCs. CDR3 sequence: CASSLTGGQNYGYTF. In nucleotides, the CDR3 is TGTGCCAGCAGCTTGACAGGGGGGCAGAACTATGGCTACACCTTC.